This TCR beta chain emerged from a study of T cell clonotyping in hematopoietic cell transplantation. A remark on this clone: Antigen unknown.

The CDR3 loop spans 11 amino acids. Per the germline V gene, CDR1 is MGHDK and CDR2 is SYGVNS. Trimming pared 10 bases from V and 0 bases from J, leaving 7 bases between. Sequencing used immunoSEQ multiplex PCR; TCRdb keeps in-frame clones, though not all of them. The data show 5,500 to 7,000 clones, under 95% seen once. Findings of the study overall: Broader posttransplant TCR repertoire diversity was predicted by graft donor and pretransplant recipient Inverse Simpson Index values. Pathologically expanded recipient clonotypes increased progressively from day 30 to day 180 as diversity fell. Few recipient clonotypes overlapped donors; over 95% were de novo at given depth.

Samples: about 28 days before transplant, then days 30, 100 and 180 after. The sequence was obtained from a female patient aged 45-60 years who had an allogeneic stem cell transplant from a related donor, so the T cells may come from the graft donor. Some clones in this sample may be carry-over from other donors' samples. This rearrangement joins TRBV25-1 to TRBJ2-7; D unresolved. The sample consisted of peripheral blood mononuclear cells, taken 100 days after allogeneic stem cell transplant. This chain's CDR3 is CANPSSYEQYF. CDR3 in DNA: TGTGCCAATCCAAGCTCCTACGAGCAGTACTTC.